The 14 T cell receptor beta chains reported below all come from one sample, sequenced in a study of shared clonotypes between healthy human individuals. Profiling relied on immunoSEQ multiplex PCR, and the TCRdb table lists in-frame clones only, not all of them. The sample lists about 1.5 million clones, about 96% occurring once. Sequencing was carried out using naive CD4+ T cells sorted from blood. Subset: CD45RA+ positively selected. These receptors all stem from a man under 40 in good health.

This rearrangement joins TRBV5-4 to TRBJ2-1; 10 bases map to TRBD2. The J segment lost 5 bases and the V segment lost 4 bases, leaving 6 bases of the junction unmatched. This CDR3 region has 15 residues. The germline V gene has CDR1 SGHNT and CDR2 YYREEE (reference sequence). CDR3 region: CASSQASGRDNEQFF. DNA of the CDR3: TGTGCCAGCAGCCAGGCCAGCGGGAGGGACAATGAGCAGTTCTTC.

This chain joins TRBV27 and TRBJ1-5, with 7 bases fitting TRBD1. V trimming: 6 bases; J trimming: 0 bases; junction bases outside the gene matches: 5. CDR3 length: 15 residues. Germline V gives CDR1 MNHEY, CDR2 SMNVEV (reference sequence). The CDR3 spells CASSPGQYSNQPQHF. In DNA form, the CDR3 reads TGTGCCAGCAGCCCGGGACAGTATAGCAATCAGCCCCAGCATTTT.

Details on this clone: Within the sample, other DNA sequences also encode this same CDR3. This sequence joins TRBV7-9 and TRBJ2-2; D is possibly TRBD1 or TRBD2 (5 bases each). The germline gives CDR1 SEHNR, CDR2 FQNEAQ (reference sequence). The CDR3 sequence is 15 residues long. Trimming took off 2 bases at V and 3 bases at J, with 10 bases between the two ends. The chain's CDR3 is CASSLRGAYTGELFF. In DNA, the CDR3 is TGTGCCAGCAGCTTACGAGGGGCATACACCGGGGAGCTGTTTTTT.

This chain links TRBV25-1 with TRBJ1-1; 8 bases fit TRBD1. The V segment lost 5 bases and the J segment 2 bases; nucleotides outside the gene matches: 7. Looked up from germline, CDR1 is MGHDK and CDR2 is SYGVNS. The CDR3 has 15 amino acids. The CDR3 sequence: CASSPRTGKNTEAFF. The CDR3 DNA sequence: TGTGCCAGCAGTCCTCGGACAGGGAAAAACACTGAAGCTTTCTTT.

The genes are TRBV25-1 and TRBJ2-1; 13 bases are a match to TRBD2. Per germline, CDR1 MGHDK and CDR2 SYGVNS. This CDR3 is built from 15 residues. V was clipped by 8 bases and J by 2 bases; unmatched bases: 3. CDR3 DNA: TGTGCCAGCGGTGGACTAGCGGGGGCCTACAATGAGCAGTTCTTC. Protein product: CASGGLAGAYNEQFF.

The rearrangement links TRBV27 to TRBJ2-3; perhaps D is TRBD1 or TRBD2 (5 bases each). The V and J ends lost 3 bases and 6 bases respectively, with 13 bases between them. Germline V gives CDR1 MNHEY, CDR2 SMNVEV (reference sequence). CDR3 length: 14 residues. This CDR3 reads CASSFSGSRDTQYF. The CDR3 DNA sequence: TGTGCCAGCAGTTTCTCAGGGAGCCGTGATACGCAGTATTTT.

J is TRBJ2-2 and V is TRBV28; D call uncertain. Germline V CDR1 and CDR2: MDHEN, SYDVKM. V was trimmed by 3 bases and J by 2 bases, leaving 1 base between them. The CDR3 totals 12 residues. The CDR3 loop is CASSFNTGELFF. CDR3 nucleotides: TGTGCCAGCAGTTTTAACACCGGGGAGCTGTTTTTT.

The chain links TRBV5-5 to TRBJ2-1; the D is unclear. CDR3 length: 15 amino acids. Germline V gives CDR1 SGHKS, CDR2 YYEKEE (reference sequence). Trimming took off 0 bases at V and 2 bases at J, with 9 bases between the two ends. The CDR3, as DNA: TGTGCCAGCAGCTTGGGGGCTTTCACCTACAATGAGCAGTTCTTC. Protein: CASSLGAFTYNEQFF.

The genes are TRBV5-1 and TRBJ2-7, with 8 bases fitting TRBD2. Germline trimming cut 0 bases from V and 5 bases from J; bases unmatched to any gene: 7. CDR3 size: 15 residues. The germline CDR1 and CDR2 sequences are SGHRS and YFSETQ. CDR3 amino acids: CASSLGRGTSHEQYF. CDR3 nucleotides: TGCGCCAGCAGCTTGGGAAGGGGGACTAGTCACGAGCAGTACTTC.

The CDR3 is CASSQGTGISQETQYF. DNA for the CDR3: TGTGCCAGCAGCCAAGGGACAGGGATATCCCAAGAGACCCAGTACTTC. The chain recombines TRBV14 with TRBJ2-5; 8 bases map to TRBD1. V shed 1 base, J shed 1 base, and the junction held 5 bases outside the gene matches. This CDR3 contains 16 residues. Germline V gene lookup returns CDR1 SGHDN and CDR2 FVKESK.

J is TRBJ1-1 and V is TRBV28, with D perhaps TRBD1 (6 bases). This CDR3 comprises 15 residues. Germline CDR1 is MDHEN and CDR2 is SYDVKM. Trimming shortened V by 8 bases and J by 4 bases, and 20 bases separated the two germline ends. In DNA form, the CDR3 reads TGTGCCAGCCCCCCGGCGCCAGGGGCCATCACTGAAGCTTTCTTT. It encodes CASPPAPGAITEAFF.

The V and J genes are TRBV10-1 and TRBJ2-3, with D possibly TRBD1 on 5 matching bases. The length of the CDR3 is 16 residues. V lost 4 bases and J 1 base, leaving 15 bases between the germline ends. Germline V gives CDR1 WNHNN, CDR2 SYGVQD (reference sequence). The CDR3 spells CASSGSRETGTDTQYF. In nucleotides, the CDR3 is TGCGCCAGCAGTGGCAGCAGGGAAACCGGCACAGATACGCAGTATTTT.

DNA for the CDR3: TGTGCCAGCAGCGCAGGACACAACTACGAGCAGTACTTC. This sequence encodes CASSAGHNYEQYF. This chain joins TRBV9 and TRBJ2-7; tentatively, D is TRBD1 (5 bases). V was clipped by 3 bases and J by 3 bases, with 10 bases between them. The germline CDR1 and CDR2 sequences are SGDLS and YYNGEE. This CDR3 comprises 13 residues.

The gene calls are TRBV30 and TRBJ2-1; no definite D call. Trimming took 5 bases from V and 4 from J, leaving 12 bases between them. This CDR3 is 13 amino acids long. Looked up from germline, CDR1 is GTSNPN and CDR2 is SVGIG (reference sequence). This CDR3 reads CAWAPFSYNEQFF. The CDR3 DNA reads as TGTGCCTGGGCCCCTTTTAGTTACAATGAGCAGTTCTTC.